These 20 T cell receptor beta chains were sequenced from one sample in a study of cytomegalovirus exposure and HLA in healthy donors. Vbeta (60) and Jbeta (13) primers were used in the PCR. Only in-frame clones appear in the TCRdb table, and some are missing; sequencing was by immunoSEQ multiplex PCR. Here the sample spans about 140,000 clones, about 80% being singletons. Source material: PBMCs. Receptors originate from a man aged 25 to 40 in good health and CMV-seropositive.

This clone has just a few counts. V is TRBV30 and J is TRBJ1-5, with D uncertain. The CDR3 sequence is 13 residues long. Trimming pared 3 bases from V and 2 bases from J, leaving 8 bases between. From germline, CDR1 is GTSNPN and CDR2 SVGIG (reference sequence). CDR3 residues: CAWSSGGNQPQHF. In DNA form, the CDR3 reads TGTGCCTGGAGCTCGGGAGGCAATCAGCCCCAGCATTTT.

This clone occurred a few times. V is TRBV7-6 and J is TRBJ2-2; D is undetermined. CDR3 length: 16 residues. Trimming took 5 bases from V and 7 from J, leaving 20 bases between them. Looked up from germline, CDR1 is SGHVS and CDR2 is FNYEAQ. CDR3 amino acids: CASSPLQEGAGGELFF. DNA of the CDR3: TGTGCCAGCAGCCCGCTGCAGGAAGGCGCCGGCGGGGAGCTGTTTTTT.

In the case of this clone: A read error may produce the germline difference seen at one junction end. The chain carries TRBV18 and TRBJ2-3; 9 nucleotides line up with TRBD2. The germline CDR1 and CDR2 sequences are KGHSH and LQKENI. CDR3 size: 15 residues. In nucleotides, the CDR3 is TGTGTCAGCTCTTCTATAGCGGGAGTGACAGATACGCAGTATTTT. Translated: CVSSSIAGVTDTQYF.

This chain links TRBV4-1 with TRBJ2-6; D possibly corresponds to TRBD1 (5 bases). Germline V gene sequence: CDR1 MGHRA, CDR2 YSYEKL. The CDR3 totals 18 residues. Trimming stripped 4 bases from V and 0 bases from J, with 16 bases between. Here the CDR3 reads CASSLLQGLISGANVLTF. DNA of the CDR3: TGCGCCAGCAGCCTCCTCCAGGGCCTAATCTCTGGGGCCAACGTCCTGACTTTC.

This chain links TRBV27 with TRBJ1-2; perhaps TRBD1 as D (5 bases). The CDR3 is made up of 16 amino acids. The germline V and J ends were trimmed by 8 bases and 1 base, with 20 bases remaining between them. In germline, CDR1 is MNHEY, CDR2 SMNVEV (reference sequence). CDR3 residues: CASGARPRGVNYGYTF. The CDR3 DNA is TGTGCCAGCGGGGCGCGCCCACGGGGGGTTAACTATGGCTACACCTTC.

This clone was found a few times. This chain connects TRBV6-1 to TRBJ1-3; D unclear. This CDR3 has 14 amino acids. Per the germline V gene, CDR1 is MNHNS and CDR2 is SASEGT. The V gene lost 4 bases and the J gene lost 11 bases, with 18 bases spanning the gap. DNA for the CDR3: TGTGCCAGCAGTGTTGTCAGCGTGAGCCGGCCCATATATTTT. It translates to CASSVVSVSRPIYF.

The gene calls are TRBV27 and TRBJ1-2, with unresolved D. CDR1 is MNHEY and CDR2 is SMNVEV in the germline V gene (reference sequence). The CDR3 is 15 amino acids. V lost 5 bases and J lost 4, with 17 bases in between. The CDR3 nucleotides are TGTGCCAGCAGTCAATCCTCCGGGAACAGCTATGGCTACACCTTC. As protein: CASSQSSGNSYGYTF.

Only one count was recorded for this clone. The V and J genes are TRBV18 and TRBJ2-3, with 8 bases matching TRBD2. CDR1 and CDR2 from the germline V gene are KGHSH and LQKENI. With V trimmed by 5 bases and J by 2 bases, 6 bases remained unmatched. The CDR3 contains 15 residues. CDR3 DNA: TGTGCCAGCTCATCCGCGGGGGGAGTCACAGATACGCAGTATTTT. It translates to CASSSAGGVTDTQYF.

V and J are TRBV7-9 and TRBJ2-5; 12 bases are a match to TRBD2. Looked up from germline, CDR1 is SEHNR and CDR2 is FQNEAQ (reference sequence). The CDR3 has 17 amino acids. The V and J ends lost 3 bases and 2 bases, in that order; junction bases with no gene match: 7. The CDR3: CASSFGLAGPRQETQYF. In DNA form, the CDR3 reads TGTGCCAGCAGCTTCGGACTAGCGGGACCACGTCAAGAGACCCAGTACTTC.

The V gene is TRBV19, the J gene TRBJ2-5, with 7 bases matching TRBD2. The germline V gene has CDR1 LNHDA and CDR2 SQIVND (reference sequence). Trimming removed 8 bases from V and 4 bases from J; junction bases left unmatched: 13. The CDR3 covers 15 residues. CDR3 sequence: CASSLRGVLTETQYF. The CDR3 DNA sequence: TGTGCCAGTTCATTACGGGGGGTACTAACAGAGACCCAGTACTTC. Full variable domain (remainder filled in from reference TRBV19 and TRBJ2-5): DGGITQSPKYLFRKEGQNVTLSCEQNLNHDAMYWYRQDPGQGLRLIYYSQIVNDFQKGDIAEGYSVSREKKESFPLTVTSAQKNPTAFYLCASSLRGVLTETQYFGPGTRLLVL.

J is TRBJ1-6 and V is TRBV7-9; D gene unclear. Germline CDR1 is SEHNR and CDR2 is FQNEAQ (reference sequence). This CDR3 is built from 15 residues. V was clipped by 5 bases and J by 9 bases, with 17 bases between them. The CDR3 loop reads CASSPSVEWASPLHF. The CDR3 region has the DNA TGTGCCAGCAGCCCGTCGGTAGAGTGGGCTTCACCCCTCCACTTT.

The chain joins TRBV7-2 to TRBJ1-1; the match to TRBD1 covers 10 bases. Germline V gene data show CDR1 as SGHTA and CDR2 as FQGNSA. Losses at the gene ends were 5 bases for V and 14 bases for J; bases not matched to a gene: 11. The CDR3 loop spans 13 amino acids. DNA for the CDR3: TGTGCCAGCAGCCACCCGGGACAGGGGCCAATCTTCTTT. Amino acid sequence: CASSHPGQGPIFF.

The V gene is TRBV7-2, the J gene TRBJ2-7, with D unresolved. CDR1 and CDR2 from the germline V gene are SGHTA and FQGNSA. The CDR3 is 13 residues long. Trimming stripped 5 bases from V and 0 bases from J, with 8 bases between. The CDR3 bases are TGTGCCAGCAGCGGAGTAATCTCCTACGAGCAGTACTTC. Translation gives CASSGVISYEQYF. The full variable domain, in which reference TRBV7-2 and TRBJ2-7 provide the parts outside the CDR3, is GAGVSQSPSNKVTEKGKDVELRCDPISGHTALYWYRQSLGQGLEFLIYFQGNSAPDKSGLPSDRFSAERTGGSVSTLTIQRTQQEDSAVYLCASSGVISYEQYFGPGTRLTVT.

The rearrangement uses TRBV19 and TRBJ1-1, with TRBD1 identical over 9 bases. CDR1 and CDR2 from the germline V gene are LNHDA and SQIVND (reference sequence). The CDR3 is made up of 14 amino acids. Trimming took 9 bases from V and 5 from J; bases not matched to a gene: 10. The CDR3 nucleotides are TGTGCCAGCTCGAACTACAGGGGGCCTACTGAAGCTTTCTTT. Its translation: CASSNYRGPTEAFF.

V is TRBV6-1 and J is TRBJ1-5; D possibly corresponds to TRBD1 (6 bases). This CDR3 has 13 residues. CDR1 is MNHNS and CDR2 is SASEGT in the germline V gene. Trimming took off 2 bases at V and 4 bases at J, with 6 bases between the two ends. The CDR3 bases are TGTGCCAGCAGTGAACAGGGGAATCAGCCCCAGCATTTT. It codes for CASSEQGNQPQHF.

The CDR3 DNA reads TGTGCCAGCAGCCCCGGGACTAGCGAATTTTACGAGCAGTACTTC. Amino acid sequence: CASSPGTSEFYEQYF. The V call is TRBV4-2, the J call TRBJ2-7; 10 bases agree with TRBD2. Trimming at V came to 4 bases and at J to 4 bases, leaving 7 bases not matched to a gene. The CDR3 spans 15 residues. Germline values: CDR1 LGHNA, CDR2 YNFKEQ.

The J gene is TRBJ2-3, the V gene TRBV2; 7 bases are shared with TRBD2. Germline CDR1 reads SNHLY; CDR2 reads FYNNEI. Germline trimming cut 6 bases from V and 0 bases from J; bases unmatched to any gene: 6. This CDR3 is built from 15 residues. The CDR3 coding sequence is TGTGCCAGCAGAATTGGGGGGGGAAGCACAGATACGCAGTATTTT. It is translated as CASRIGGGSTDTQYF.

The rearrangement joins TRBV7-9 to TRBJ2-5; 9 bases line up with TRBD2. CDR1 SEHNR and CDR2 FQNEAQ come from the germline V gene (reference sequence). This CDR3 is built from 14 residues. Trimming at V came to 6 bases and at J to 3 bases, leaving 5 bases not matched to a gene. CDR3 sequence (DNA): TGTGCCAGCAGGCGACTAGCGGACGAAGAGACCCAGTACTTC. Encoded protein: CASRRLADEETQYF.

This clone was observed a few times. The CDR3 nucleotides read TGTGCCAGTAGGAGCCGGACAGGGGAAACAGAAAAACTGTTTTTT. This codes for CASRSRTGETEKLFF. The chain uses TRBV19 and TRBJ1-4; 9 nucleotides match TRBD1. The germline V gene has CDR1 LNHDA and CDR2 SQIVND (reference sequence). Trimming cost V 6 bases and J 8 bases; bases outside gene matches: 10. The CDR3 length is 15 residues.

This clone has a handful of counts. V is TRBV7-2 and J is TRBJ1-1; no clear D gene. V lost 5 bases to trimming and J lost 4 bases, with 11 bases between them. Germline-derived CDR1 and CDR2 are SGHTA and FQGNSA. CDR3 length equals 13 residues. CDR3 bases: TGTGCCAGCAGCCTGACTGGCGGCACTGAAGCTTTCTTT. Its protein product is CASSLTGGTEAFF.